These T cell receptor beta chains were read from a single sample in a study of cytomegalovirus exposure and HLA in healthy donors. Assay used: immunoSEQ multiplex PCR; TCRdb lists only in-frame clones, some missing. Here the sample spans about 160,000 clones, 81% being singletons. Sequencing input: PBMCs. The receptor set was obtained from a woman aged 45-59 years in good health and CMV-seronegative. Each CDR3 is given with its conserved first and last residue. A D gene is named only where the DNA matches it firmly. Only some rows state a clone size, as once, few, many or a class for expanded clones.

J gene | D gene | V gene | clone size | CDR3 protein | CDR3 DNA
TRBJ2-1 | TRBD2 | TRBV10-3 | NA | CAISGLAGDTLLF | TGTGCCATCAGTGGACTAGCGGGGGACACGCTGCTCTTC
TRBJ1-3 | NA | TRBV19 | once | CASSNRGFSGNTIYF | TGTGCCAGTAGTAACCGGGGGTTCTCTGGAAACACCATATATTTT
TRBJ2-3 | TRBD1 | TRBV15 | once | CATSDTTQGDTQYF | TGTGCCACCAGCGACACAACACAGGGGGATACGCAGTATTTT
TRBJ2-1 | NA | TRBV6-6 | once | CASSYLPGEQFF | TGTGCCAGCAGTTATCTCCCGGGAGAGCAGTTCTTC
TRBJ2-3 | TRBD2 | TRBV30 | NA | CAWGLAGGTDTQYF | TGTGCCTGGGGCCTAGCGGGGGGCACAGATACGCAGTATTTT
TRBJ2-1 | TRBD2 | TRBV9 | NA | CASSFGGGNEQFF | TGTGCCAGCAGCTTCGGGGGGGGTAATGAGCAGTTCTTC
TRBJ1-1 | TRBD1 | TRBV30 | NA | CACPDRVGTEAFF | TGTGCCTGCCCGGACAGGGTGGGCACTGAAGCTTTCTTT
TRBJ2-3 | NA | TRBV4-3 | NA | CASSQDITHNTDTQYF | TGCGCCAGCAGCCAAGACATCACCCACAACACAGATACGCAGTATTTT
TRBJ2-7 | NA | TRBV6-1 | NA | CASRPAGDYPEQYF | TGTGCCAGCAGACCCGCAGGGGATTATCCCGAGCAGTACTTC
TRBJ2-7 | TRBD2 | TRBV11-2 | NA | CASRSRTSSYEQYF | TGTGCCAGCAGATCTCGGACTAGCTCCTACGAGCAGTACTTC
TRBJ2-5 | TRBD1 | TRBV2 | NA | CASRELPGQFYGETQYF | TGTGCCAGCAGGGAACTACCGGGACAGTTCTATGGAGAGACCCAGTACTTC
TRBJ2-3 | TRBD2 | TRBV7-2 | NA | CASSLAGPTDTQYF | TGTGCCAGCAGCCTAGCGGGGCCCACAGATACGCAGTATTTT
TRBJ2-7 | TRBD2 | TRBV6-1 | NA | CASSEGGLIYEQYF | TGTGCCAGCAGTGAAGGGGGACTAATCTACGAGCAGTACTTC
TRBJ2-1 | NA | TRBV10-3 | NA | CASSYSPFDEQFF | TGTGCCAGCAGTTACTCCCCTTTCGATGAGCAGTTCTTC
TRBJ1-1 | TRBD1 | TRBV6-5 | NA | CASRIDYRGNTEAFF | TGTGCCAGTCGGATCGACTACAGGGGGAACACTGAAGCTTTCTTT
TRBJ2-1 | NA | TRBV9 | NA | CASSVATSNNEQFF | TGTGCCAGCAGCGTAGCTACGTCAAACAATGAGCAGTTCTTC
TRBJ2-1 | TRBD2 | TRBV7-9 | NA | CASSSGRGIVGNEQFF | TGTGCCAGCAGTTCGGGGAGGGGAATAGTTGGGAATGAGCAGTTCTTC
TRBJ2-7 | TRBD1 | TRBV14 | few | CASSPGTATYEQYF | TGTGCCAGCAGCCCCGGGACAGCGACCTACGAGCAGTACTTC
TRBJ2-5 | NA | TRBV7-2 | NA | CASSLGVVGDVETQYF | TGTGCCAGCAGCTTAGGGGTGGTAGGGGATGTTGAGACCCAGTACTTC
TRBJ2-7 | TRBD2 | TRBV7-9 | NA | CASTASGRIEEQYF | TGTGCCAGCACCGCTAGCGGGAGAATTGAGGAGCAGTACTTC
TRBJ2-7 | TRBD1 | TRBV28 | NA | CASGTGEFLGDF | TGTGCCTCGGGGACAGGGGAGTTCCTTGGAGACTTC
TRBJ2-2 | TRBD2 | TRBV7-8 | once | CAGGGETGELFF | TGTGCCGGGGGAGGGGAGACCGGGGAGCTGTTTTTT
TRBJ2-2 | TRBD2 | TRBV29-1 | NA | CSVPRAGGTGELFF | TGCAGCGTCCCCCGGGCGGGAGGCACCGGGGAGCTGTTTTTT
TRBJ1-4 | TRBD1 | TRBV28 | once | CASIPDRDEEKLFF | TGTGCCAGCATCCCGGACAGGGATGAAGAAAAACTGTTTTTT
TRBJ2-5 | TRBD2 | TRBV6-5 | NA | CATLAGGRETQYF | TGTGCCACCCTAGCGGGGGGGAGGGAGACCCAGTACTTC
TRBJ2-7 | NA | TRBV11-3 | NA | CASSLGVAWEQYF | TGTGCCAGCAGCCTAGGGGTAGCGTGGGAGCAGTACTTC
TRBJ2-2 | NA | TRBV19 | NA | CASTRTPDLSSAGELFF | TGTGCCAGTACCAGAACCCCCGACTTGAGCAGCGCCGGGGAGCTGTTTTTT
TRBJ1-1 | TRBD1 | TRBV5-1 | NA | CASSLQGAWDEAFF | TGCGCCAGCAGCTTACAGGGGGCGTGGGATGAAGCTTTCTTT
TRBJ1-1 | TRBD1 | TRBV19 | NA | CASRPRGGTENTEAFF | TGTGCCAGTAGGCCCCGAGGGGGGACAGAGAACACTGAAGCTTTCTTT
TRBJ2-3 | NA | TRBV6-4 | NA | CASRQNAADTQYF | TGTGCCAGCCGACAGAACGCGGCAGATACGCAGTATTTT
TRBJ1-1 | NA | TRBV28 | NA | CASSLEVNTEAFF | TGTGCCAGCAGTTTAGAGGTTAACACTGAAGCTTTCTTT
TRBJ2-2 | TRBD2 | TRBV27 | NA | CASRPFVRLAGGSTGELFF | TGTGCCAGCAGACCTTTTGTCCGACTAGCGGGGGGGAGCACCGGGGAGCTGTTTTTT
TRBJ2-7 | NA | TRBV4-1 | NA | CASSQRFYVQQDEQYF | TGCGCCAGCAGCCAACGCTTCTATGTGCAACAGGACGAGCAGTACTTC
TRBJ1-5 | NA | TRBV5-1 | NA | CASSPTRLDFGQPQHF | TGCGCCAGCAGCCCGACCCGATTAGACTTCGGGCAGCCCCAGCATTTT
TRBJ1-2 | NA | TRBV2 | NA | CASSPSGLGGYTF | TGTGCCAGCAGCCCATCGGGGTTGGGGGGCTACACCTTC
TRBJ2-3 | NA | TRBV7-2 | NA | CASTPGGELGTQYF | TGTGCCAGCACCCCTGGCGGCGAATTGGGTACGCAGTATTTT
TRBJ1-4 | NA | TRBV7-8 | few | CASSRGVGGAAEKLFF | TGTGCCAGCAGCCGGGGGGTTGGGGGGGCCGCGGAAAAACTGTTTTTT
TRBJ1-5 | NA | TRBV7-8 | NA | CASSVGTNDQPQHF | TGTGCCAGCAGCGTCGGGACAAATGATCAGCCCCAGCATTTT
TRBJ2-1 | NA | TRBV4-3 | NA | CASSKGEGRESNEQFF | TGCGCCAGCAGCAAGGGGGAGGGCCGAGAAAGCAATGAGCAGTTCTTC
TRBJ1-5 | NA | TRBV6-6 | NA | CASSPTGEGGAPQHF | TGTGCCAGCAGTCCAACCGGGGAGGGAGGCGCGCCCCAGCATTTT
TRBJ2-1 | TRBD2 | TRBV11-2 | NA | CASSSGLASYNEQFF | TGTGCCAGCAGCTCGGGACTAGCCTCCTACAATGAGCAGTTCTTC
TRBJ2-5 | NA | TRBV19 | NA | CASSNPAASQETQYF | TGTGCCAGTAGTAACCCTGCGGCCTCCCAAGAGACCCAGTACTTC
TRBJ2-7 | TRBD1 | TRBV18 | once | CASSLKTGVYEQYF | TGTGCCAGCTCACTAAAGACAGGGGTCTACGAGCAGTACTTC
TRBJ2-5 | TRBD2 | TRBV4-1 | NA | CASSPPEGALAGETQYF | TGCGCCAGCAGCCCCCCGGAGGGGGCCCTAGCGGGGGAGACCCAGTACTTC
TRBJ1-4 | NA | TRBV7-9 | NA | CASSTTDSSENEKLFF | TGTGCCAGCAGCACAACGGACAGTTCAGAGAATGAAAAACTGTTTTTT
TRBJ2-1 | TRBD1 | TRBV10-2 | NA | CASSGVRGFYNEQFF | TGCGCCAGCAGTGGGGTCAGGGGGTTTTACAATGAGCAGTTCTTC
TRBJ2-3 | NA | TRBV7-6 | NA | CASSLGLGTDTQYF | TGTGCCAGCAGCCTGGGACTGGGCACAGATACGCAGTATTTT
TRBJ2-7 | NA | TRBV19 | NA | CASSMGMGPYEQYF | TGTGCCAGTAGTATGGGGATGGGGCCCTACGAGCAGTACTTC
TRBJ2-7 | TRBD1 | TRBV5-5 | NA | CASSSGTGQSSYEQYF | TGTGCCAGCAGCTCTGGTACGGGACAGAGCTCCTACGAGCAGTACTTC
TRBJ1-4 | NA | TRBV25-1 | few | CASSERGEKLFF | TGTGCCAGCAGTGAACGGGGTGAAAAACTGTTTTTT
TRBJ2-3 | NA | TRBV12-5 | NA | CASGRGGANTLQNTQYF | TGTGCTAGTGGGCGGGGCGGGGCGAATACCTTGCAGAATACGCAGTATTTT
TRBJ2-7 | TRBD2 | TRBV2 | few | CASILGLAGRLREQYF | TGTGCCAGCATCCTGGGACTAGCGGGAAGGCTCCGCGAGCAGTACTTC
TRBJ2-1 | TRBD2 | TRBV9 | NA | CASSVGLAGYNEQFF | TGTGCCAGCAGCGTAGGACTAGCGGGGTACAATGAGCAGTTCTTC
TRBJ1-1 | NA | TRBV7-2 | once | CASSLVPQNTEAFF | TGTGCCAGCAGCTTAGTCCCACAGAACACTGAAGCTTTCTTT
TRBJ2-1 | TRBD2 | TRBV9 | NA | CASSASGSSYNEQFF | TGTGCCAGCAGCGCTAGCGGGAGCTCCTACAATGAGCAGTTCTTC
TRBJ1-2 | NA | TRBV5-4 | NA | CASGGGYTF | TGTGCCAGCGGCGGTGGCTACACCTTC
TRBJ2-7 | TRBD1 | TRBV5-6 | NA | CASSLTGGNEQYF | TGTGCCAGCAGCCTGACAGGGGGCAACGAGCAGTACTTC
TRBJ2-2 | TRBD2 | TRBV7-2 | NA | CASSLDLAGGTGELFF | TGTGCCAGCAGCTTAGATCTAGCGGGGGGTACCGGGGAGCTGTTTTTT
TRBJ2-4 | NA | TRBV5-3 | NA | CARSLRAGRNGKNIQYF | TGTGCCAGAAGCTTGCGGGCGGGCCGGAATGGCAAAAACATTCAGTACTTC
TRBJ1-4 | NA | TRBV30 | few | CAWSRRGNEEKLFF | TGTGCCTGGAGTCGGAGGGGAAACGAAGAAAAACTGTTTTTT